These T cell receptor beta chains were read from a single sample in a study of T cell responses to AZD1222 COVID-19 vaccine. The assay was immunoSEQ multiplex PCR, and TCRdb's table has in-frame clones only and misses some. The data hold 150,000 to 170,000 clones, with more than 75% observed a single time. Sequencing used peripheral blood, obtained on day 0 of AZD1222 vaccination. The receptors stem from an adult in good health. Each CDR3 is given with its conserved first and last residue. The order of the fields is D gene, CDR3 length, clone size, V gene, J gene, CDR3 DNA, CDR3 protein. D genes are given only for firm matches. Not every row has a clone size; where given, it reads once, few, many or a size class.

D gene: .; CDR3 length: 14; clone size: .; V gene: TRBV11-1; J gene: TRBJ2-2; CDR3 DNA: TGTGCCAGCAGCTTAGGGACGGTCACCGGGGAGCTGTTTTTT; CDR3 protein: CASSLGTVTGELFF
D gene: TRBD1; CDR3 length: 18; clone size: once; V gene: TRBV19; J gene: TRBJ1-6; CDR3 DNA: TGTGCCAGTAGTATGAGGTCCCCCGGACAGGGCAATAATTCACCCCTCCACTTT; CDR3 protein: CASSMRSPGQGNNSPLHF
D gene: TRBD1; CDR3 length: 13; clone size: .; V gene: TRBV6-5; J gene: TRBJ1-5; CDR3 DNA: TGTGCCAGCAGGGGACAGGGGAACCAGCCCCAGCATTTT; CDR3 protein: CASRGQGNQPQHF
D gene: .; CDR3 length: 12; clone size: .; V gene: TRBV4-3; J gene: TRBJ1-2; CDR3 DNA: TGCGCCAGCAGCCAACAACAGCGGGGCTACACCTTC; CDR3 protein: CASSQQQRGYTF
D gene: .; CDR3 length: 16; clone size: .; V gene: TRBV6-2/TRBV6-3; J gene: TRBJ1-1; CDR3 DNA: TGTGCCAGCAGCCCCATGGTCGGAGGGCGGTGGACTGAAGCTTTCTTT; CDR3 protein: CASSPMVGGRWTEAFF
D gene: .; CDR3 length: 14; clone size: .; V gene: TRBV7-9; J gene: TRBJ1-2; CDR3 DNA: TGTGCCAGCAGCCCCAGGTCGGCAGTAGGTGGCTACACCTTC; CDR3 protein: CASSPRSAVGGYTF
D gene: .; CDR3 length: 17; clone size: .; V gene: TRBV5-1; J gene: TRBJ1-5; CDR3 DNA: TGCGCCAGCAGCTTGGTTGAGGGAGCAATTAGCAATCAGCCCCAGCATTTT; CDR3 protein: CASSLVEGAISNQPQHF
D gene: .; CDR3 length: 15; clone size: once; V gene: TRBV7-8; J gene: TRBJ1-5; CDR3 DNA: TGTGCCAGCAGTTGGGGTGTGAGGGATAAGCAGCCCCAGCATTTT; CDR3 protein: CASSWGVRDKQPQHF
D gene: .; CDR3 length: 16; clone size: once; V gene: TRBV5-5; J gene: TRBJ1-3; CDR3 DNA: TGTGCCAGCAGCTTGGGAGGTGCGTCGGCTGGAAACACCATATATTTT; CDR3 protein: CASSLGGASAGNTIYF
D gene: .; CDR3 length: 12; clone size: .; V gene: TRBV27; J gene: TRBJ1-2; CDR3 DNA: TGTGCCAGCAGTCTCTGGGGGCATGGCTACACCTTC; CDR3 protein: CASSLWGHGYTF
D gene: TRBD1; CDR3 length: 12; clone size: .; V gene: TRBV20-1; J gene: TRBJ2-7; CDR3 DNA: TGCAGTGCTAGTGGGGACAGGGCCGAGCAGTACTTC; CDR3 protein: CSASGDRAEQYF
D gene: .; CDR3 length: 15; clone size: .; V gene: TRBV5-1; J gene: TRBJ2-7; CDR3 DNA: TGCGCCAGCAGCTTGGGGGTGAGTACGGGAGATCAGCAGTACTTC; CDR3 protein: CASSLGVSTGDQQYF
D gene: .; CDR3 length: 15; clone size: .; V gene: TRBV7-2; J gene: TRBJ1-6; CDR3 DNA: TGTGCCAGCAGTTCAGTCCCGGGGGGTGGGTCACCCCTCCACTTT; CDR3 protein: CASSSVPGGGSPLHF
D gene: .; CDR3 length: 11; clone size: .; V gene: TRBV7-9; J gene: TRBJ1-2; CDR3 DNA: TGTGCCAGCAGCGGAATCTATGGCTACACCTTC; CDR3 protein: CASSGIYGYTF
D gene: TRBD1; CDR3 length: 14; clone size: .; V gene: TRBV3-1/TRBV3-2; J gene: TRBJ2-5; CDR3 DNA: TGTGCCAGCAGCCAGACAGGGGTTCCAGAGACCCAGTACTTC; CDR3 protein: CASSQTGVPETQYF
D gene: TRBD1; CDR3 length: 15; clone size: .; V gene: TRBV6-5; J gene: TRBJ1-5; CDR3 DNA: TGTGCCAGCAGTTCGACAGGGGGTAACAATCAGCCCCAGCATTTT; CDR3 protein: CASSSTGGNNQPQHF
D gene: .; CDR3 length: 14; clone size: .; V gene: TRBV27; J gene: TRBJ1-5; CDR3 DNA: TGTGCCAGCAGTTTAGTGGCAGGCAATCAGCCCCAGCATTTT; CDR3 protein: CASSLVAGNQPQHF
D gene: .; CDR3 length: 14; clone size: .; V gene: TRBV11-2; J gene: TRBJ1-6; CDR3 DNA: TGTGCCAGCAGCGTCCGGTTAAGAGAGTCACCCCTCCACTTT; CDR3 protein: CASSVRLRESPLHF
D gene: .; CDR3 length: 12; clone size: .; V gene: TRBV7-9; J gene: TRBJ1-3; CDR3 DNA: TGTGCCAGCAGCTTATCCATAGACACCATATATTTT; CDR3 protein: CASSLSIDTIYF
D gene: .; CDR3 length: 11; clone size: .; V gene: TRBV18; J gene: TRBJ2-3; CDR3 DNA: TGTGCCAGCTCACCAGCCGATACGCAGTATTTT; CDR3 protein: CASSPADTQYF
D gene: .; CDR3 length: 15; clone size: .; V gene: TRBV15; J gene: TRBJ2-7; CDR3 DNA: TGTGCCACCAGCAGGAGGGGGGACAGCCTACACGAGCAGTACTTC; CDR3 protein: CATSRRGDSLHEQYF
D gene: TRBD2; CDR3 length: 15; clone size: .; V gene: TRBV7-3; J gene: TRBJ2-3; CDR3 DNA: TGTGCCAGCACCCCAGGGACTAAAAACACAGATACGCAGTATTTT; CDR3 protein: CASTPGTKNTDTQYF
D gene: .; CDR3 length: 15; clone size: .; V gene: TRBV19; J gene: TRBJ1-6; CDR3 DNA: TGTGCCAGTAGTGCCCAGAATCGCGGTAATTCACCCCTCCACTTT; CDR3 protein: CASSAQNRGNSPLHF
D gene: TRBD1; CDR3 length: 15; clone size: .; V gene: TRBV7-2; J gene: TRBJ1-2; CDR3 DNA: TGTGCCAGCAGCTTAAGCCAGGGGGGACGCTATGGCTACACCTTC; CDR3 protein: CASSLSQGGRYGYTF
D gene: .; CDR3 length: 13; clone size: .; V gene: TRBV3-1/TRBV3-2; J gene: TRBJ1-6; CDR3 DNA: TGTGCCAGCAGCCCGCGGCTGGGAGTAGCCCTCCACTTT; CDR3 protein: CASSPRLGVALHF
D gene: .; CDR3 length: 14; clone size: .; V gene: TRBV19; J gene: TRBJ1-5; CDR3 DNA: TGTGCCAGTAGTATACAAAACTCGGGGCAGCCCCAGCATTTT; CDR3 protein: CASSIQNSGQPQHF
D gene: .; CDR3 length: 13; clone size: .; V gene: TRBV6-5; J gene: TRBJ2-1; CDR3 DNA: TGTGCCAGCAGTTACTCGCCCCCCGATGAGCAGTTCTTC; CDR3 protein: CASSYSPPDEQFF
D gene: .; CDR3 length: 13; clone size: .; V gene: TRBV18; J gene: TRBJ1-1; CDR3 DNA: TGTGCCAGCTCACCACCGGGACACGATGAAGCTTTCTTT; CDR3 protein: CASSPPGHDEAFF
D gene: TRBD1; CDR3 length: 13; clone size: .; V gene: TRBV19; J gene: TRBJ1-1; CDR3 DNA: TGTGCCAGTAGTATGGACTTGGGACAGGGCCCTTTCTTT; CDR3 protein: CASSMDLGQGPFF
D gene: TRBD2; CDR3 length: 18; clone size: .; V gene: TRBV10-3; J gene: TRBJ2-7; CDR3 DNA: TGTGCCATCAGTGCCTTCCCAGGGACTAGCGGGAGAGGCTACGAGCAGTACTTC; CDR3 protein: CAISAFPGTSGRGYEQYF
D gene: TRBD1; CDR3 length: 15; clone size: few; V gene: TRBV29-1; J gene: TRBJ1-5; CDR3 DNA: TGCAGCGTTGGGGAGGACACAGGGGGAAATCAGCCCCAGCATTTT; CDR3 protein: CSVGEDTGGNQPQHF
D gene: .; CDR3 length: 14; clone size: .; V gene: TRBV5-4; J gene: TRBJ1-1; CDR3 DNA: TGTGCCAGCAGCTTTACAGTGCAGAACACTGAAGCTTTCTTT; CDR3 protein: CASSFTVQNTEAFF
D gene: TRBD2; CDR3 length: 21; clone size: .; V gene: TRBV28; J gene: TRBJ2-4; CDR3 DNA: TGTGCCAGCAGTCCAACCCCGGGACTAGCGGGGCATAACATAGCCAAAAACATTCAGTACTTC; CDR3 protein: CASSPTPGLAGHNIAKNIQYF
D gene: .; CDR3 length: 15; clone size: .; V gene: TRBV18; J gene: TRBJ1-1; CDR3 DNA: TGTGCCAGCTCACCAATTCGGAGTCGGGACACTGAAGCTTTCTTT; CDR3 protein: CASSPIRSRDTEAFF
D gene: .; CDR3 length: 11; clone size: .; V gene: TRBV30; J gene: TRBJ1-2; CDR3 DNA: TGTGCCTGGACTGCCGACTATGGCTACACCTTC; CDR3 protein: CAWTADYGYTF
D gene: .; CDR3 length: 14; clone size: .; V gene: TRBV28; J gene: TRBJ1-1; CDR3 DNA: TGTGCCAGCAGATTGCCCCAGGGTCCCACTGAAGCTTTCTTT; CDR3 protein: CASRLPQGPTEAFF
D gene: .; CDR3 length: 13; clone size: .; V gene: TRBV7-9; J gene: TRBJ2-1; CDR3 DNA: TGTGCCAGCAGCTTTCCCAGGGGAAATGAGCAGTTCTTC; CDR3 protein: CASSFPRGNEQFF
D gene: .; CDR3 length: 16; clone size: .; V gene: TRBV25-1; J gene: TRBJ1-6; CDR3 DNA: TGTGCCAGCAGTGAATTGGGAGAAGGGTGGGATTCACCCCTCCACTTT; CDR3 protein: CASSELGEGWDSPLHF
D gene: TRBD1; CDR3 length: 16; clone size: .; V gene: TRBV30; J gene: TRBJ1-6; CDR3 DNA: TGTGCCGCGGACGGGACAGCGCCACAGGGTAATTCACCCCTCCACTTT; CDR3 protein: CAADGTAPQGNSPLHF
D gene: TRBD1; CDR3 length: 16; clone size: .; V gene: TRBV9; J gene: TRBJ1-2; CDR3 DNA: TGTGCCAGCAGCGTAGGCTCCCGGGACAGGGCCGGGGGCTACACCTTC; CDR3 protein: CASSVGSRDRAGGYTF
D gene: .; CDR3 length: 13; clone size: .; V gene: TRBV28; J gene: TRBJ1-4; CDR3 DNA: TGTGCCAGCAGCCGGTCTCGGGGTGAAAAACTGTTTTTT; CDR3 protein: CASSRSRGEKLFF
D gene: .; CDR3 length: 15; clone size: once; V gene: TRBV6-5; J gene: TRBJ1-3; CDR3 DNA: TGTGCCAGCATTTTACGGGGTGGGCCCGGGGACACCATATATTTT; CDR3 protein: CASILRGGPGDTIYF
D gene: TRBD1; CDR3 length: 14; clone size: .; V gene: TRBV5-5; J gene: TRBJ1-4; CDR3 DNA: TGTGCCAGCAGCTTTACAGGGGAGGGTGAAAAACTGTTTTTT; CDR3 protein: CASSFTGEGEKLFF
D gene: .; CDR3 length: 15; clone size: .; V gene: TRBV27; J gene: TRBJ2-1; CDR3 DNA: TGTGCCAGCAGTTTATGGGGGGACGGGTACAATGAGCAGTTCTTC; CDR3 protein: CASSLWGDGYNEQFF
D gene: .; CDR3 length: 13; clone size: .; V gene: TRBV27; J gene: TRBJ2-7; CDR3 DNA: TGTGCCAGCAGTTTCGGACAGTCCTACGAGCAGTACTTC; CDR3 protein: CASSFGQSYEQYF
D gene: .; CDR3 length: 13; clone size: .; V gene: TRBV11-3; J gene: TRBJ1-2; CDR3 DNA: TGTGCCAGCAGCTTACCGGGGATCTATGGCTACACCTTC; CDR3 protein: CASSLPGIYGYTF
D gene: .; CDR3 length: 13; clone size: .; V gene: TRBV5-4; J gene: TRBJ2-7; CDR3 DNA: TGTGCCAGCAGCCGGGACCAAACCTACGAGCAGTACTTC; CDR3 protein: CASSRDQTYEQYF